Below, 22 T cell receptor beta chains from the same sample are listed, as sequenced in a study of OX40 agonist ivuxolimab in advanced cancers. Produced via immunoSEQ multiplex PCR; TCRdb's table is partial and in-frame only. Of tens of thousands of clones in the sample, just under 90% were seen once. The material was CD4+ or CD8+ T cells sorted from blood, obtained in a trial of the OX40 agonist ivuxolimab. The receptors were sampled from an adult with an advanced solid tumor such as melanoma, head and neck, liver or kidney cancer.

V usage is TRBV7-3 and J usage is TRBJ2-1, with 8 bases identical to TRBD1. This CDR3 has 14 residues. Germline CDR1 SGHTA, CDR2 FQGTGA. The V gene end was trimmed by 7 bases and the J gene end by 5 bases; junction bases not matched to a gene: 7. The CDR3 sequence is CASTGQGGDNEQFF. Written as DNA, the CDR3 is TGTGCCAGCACCGGACAGGGAGGCGACAATGAGCAGTTCTTC.

V gene TRBV27 combines with J gene TRBJ1-1; D ambiguous. Germline loops: CDR1 MNHEY, CDR2 SMNVEV (reference sequence). The CDR3 consists of 10 residues. The germline V and J ends were trimmed by 8 bases and 9 bases, with 10 bases remaining between them. The CDR3 protein is CASGRLKAFF. As DNA, the CDR3 is TGTGCCAGCGGCCGATTGAAAGCTTTCTTT.

The chain joins TRBV19 to TRBJ1-2; 10 nucleotides align to TRBD1. This CDR3 has 15 amino acids. The V gene end was trimmed by 5 bases and the J gene end by 6 bases; junction bases not matched to a gene: 9. CDR1 LNHDA and CDR2 SQIVND come from the germline V gene (reference sequence). The CDR3 is CASSAPGQGKDGYTF. The CDR3 bases are TGTGCCAGTAGTGCCCCGGGACAGGGGAAGGATGGCTACACCTTC.

This clone turned up a few times. V gene TRBV7-6 combines with J gene TRBJ2-3, with TRBD1 as a possible D gene (5 bases). Germline loops: CDR1 SGHVS, CDR2 FNYEAQ. Trimming stripped 3 bases from V and 4 bases from J, with 8 bases between. The CDR3 spans 13 residues. In nucleotides, the CDR3 is TGTGCCAGCAGCTTCCAGGGCCCAGATACGCAGTATTTT. This gives the protein CASSFQGPDTQYF.

Only a few counts were recorded for this clone. This chain joins TRBV18 and TRBJ1-4, with unresolved D. The CDR3 consists of 14 residues. Germline CDR1 KGHSH, CDR2 LQKENI. V was shortened by 0 bases and J by 8 bases, with 10 bases between the two germline ends. The chain's CDR3 is CASSPPGLREKLFF. The CDR3 DNA reads as TGTGCCAGCTCACCACCGGGCCTAAGGGAAAAACTGTTTTTT.

CDR3 sequence: CASSPRRDSVNYGYTF. CDR3 DNA sequence: TGTGCCAGTAGTCCCCGCCGGGACAGCGTTAACTATGGCTACACCTTC. V is TRBV19 and J is TRBJ1-2; TRBD1 agrees at 7 bases. Germline-derived CDR1 and CDR2 are LNHDA and SQIVND (reference sequence). Trimming at V came to 5 bases and at J to 1 base, leaving 10 bases not matched to a gene. The CDR3 is 16 residues long. Full variable domain (outside the CDR3, taken from reference TRBV19 and TRBJ1-2): DGGITQSPKYLFRKEGQNVTLSCEQNLNHDAMYWYRQDPGQGLRLIYYSQIVNDFQKGDIAEGYSVSREKKESFPLTVTSAQKNPTAFYLCASSPRRDSVNYGYTFGSGTRLTVV.

The chain employs TRBV11-2 and TRBJ1-1; weak D call: TRBD1 (5 bases). The CDR3 totals 14 residues. The germline V gene has CDR1 SGHAT and CDR2 FQNNGV. The germline V and J ends were trimmed by 2 bases and 0 bases, with 7 bases remaining between them. The CDR3 region is CASSLRDLNTEAFF. CDR3 DNA sequence: TGTGCCAGCAGCTTAAGGGACCTGAACACTGAAGCTTTCTTT.

The V and J genes are TRBV6-5 and TRBJ1-6; 9 bases match TRBD1. Germline values: CDR1 MNHEY, CDR2 SVGAGI. This CDR3 is built from 12 residues. The V and J ends lost 8 bases and 9 bases, in that order; junction bases with no gene match: 2. The CDR3 DNA follows: TGTGCCAGCGGACAGGGGTCTTCACCCCTCCACTTT. As protein: CASGQGSSPLHF.

V and J are TRBV14 and TRBJ2-5, with D hard to call. The better agreement between TRBJ2-7 and the DNA end casts doubt on the J call. Germline CDR1 reads SGHDN; CDR2 reads FVKESK. This CDR3 contains 12 residues. CDR3 amino acids: CASSQGPYEQYF. The CDR3 DNA reads TGTGCCAGCAGCCAAGGTCCGTACGAGCAGTACTTC.

CDR3 residues: CASSSVVNPHTQYF. The CDR3 DNA is TGTGCCAGCAGTTCGGTTGTGAATCCCCATACGCAGTATTTT. This sequence joins TRBV6-5 and TRBJ2-3; D unclear. The V and J ends lost 4 bases and 7 bases respectively, with 15 bases between them. Germline V lookup: CDR1 MNHEY, CDR2 SVGAGI. The CDR3 is 14 amino acids.

The rearrangement uses TRBV6-6 and TRBJ1-1; TRBD1 matches 7 bases. Trimming cost V 6 bases and J 1 base; bases outside gene matches: 8. The CDR3 spans 15 residues. CDR1 is MNHNY and CDR2 is SVGAGI in the germline V gene (reference sequence). The CDR3 protein is CASRFSGTANTEAFF. Here the CDR3 DNA reads TGTGCCAGCAGGTTTTCCGGGACAGCGAACACTGAAGCTTTCTTT.

The gene calls are TRBV7-8 and TRBJ2-7; TRBD1 aligns across 9 bases. Per germline, CDR1 SGHVS and CDR2 FQNEAQ. The junction had 2 bases not matched to a gene; V was cut back by 1 base and J by 1 base. The CDR3 loop spans 15 amino acids. The CDR3 reads CASSLGGQGSYEQYF. DNA of the CDR3: TGTGCCAGCAGCTTAGGGGGACAGGGTTCCTACGAGCAGTACTTC.

In DNA form, the CDR3 reads TGTGCCAGCAGTGATGCCAATCAAAGGAGCAATCAGCCCCAGCATTTT. The encoded protein is CASSDANQRSNQPQHF. The V and J genes are TRBV6-1 and TRBJ1-5; D gene uncertain. The CDR3 has 16 residues. Germline CDR1 is MNHNS and CDR2 is SASEGT. With 3 bases removed from V and 1 base from J, the gap between germline ends came to 13 bases.

This clone appeared a few times. The J gene is TRBJ2-7, the V gene TRBV7-2; no firm D call. This CDR3 has 11 residues. Trimming shortened V by 3 bases and J by 5 bases, and 5 bases separated the two germline ends. Germline assignment: CDR1 SGHTA and CDR2 FQGNSA. CDR3 nucleotides: TGTGCCAGCAGCTTGTTCCACGAGCAGTACTTC. It codes for CASSLFHEQYF.

The chain recombines TRBV29-1 with TRBJ2-3; D gene ambiguous. Germline CDR1 is SQVTM and CDR2 is ANQGSEA. The CDR3 runs to 13 residues. Trimming removed 3 bases at V and 3 bases at J, with 10 bases between. The CDR3 sequence: CSVDPTATDTQYF. CDR3 nucleotides: TGCAGCGTTGACCCGACGGCGACAGATACGCAGTATTTT.

The gene calls are TRBV4-1 and TRBJ1-5, with D possibly being TRBD1 (5 bases). Germline V CDR1 and CDR2: MGHRA, YSYEKL. V was clipped by 3 bases and J by 2 bases, with 14 bases between them. The CDR3 contains 16 residues. In DNA form, the CDR3 reads TGCGCCAGCAGCCAGGGGCGGACAATAGGCAATCAGCCCCAGCATTTT. Amino acid sequence: CASSQGRTIGNQPQHF.

V usage is TRBV11-2 and J usage is TRBJ1-1; D remains ambiguous. This CDR3 contains 14 residues. Germline CDR1 reads SGHAT; CDR2 reads FQNNGV. V dropped 3 bases and J dropped 2 bases, with 10 bases sitting between them. For the CDR3, the DNA is TGTGCCAGCAGCTTCCTTTACGGTAACACTGAAGCTTTCTTT. Translation: CASSFLYGNTEAFF.

The rearrangement uses TRBV7-2 and TRBJ2-1; D may be TRBD1 (5 bases). This CDR3 region has 14 residues. The germline CDR1 and CDR2 sequences are SGHTA and FQGNSA. V dropped 0 bases and J dropped 10 bases, with 13 bases sitting between them. As DNA, the CDR3 is TGTGCCAGCAGCTTAGCTAAAGGGGTGTCGGAGCAGTTCTTC. Translating it yields CASSLAKGVSEQFF.

This clone came up once. The rearrangement links TRBV6-5 to TRBJ1-2; no reliable D call. This CDR3 region has 14 residues. Germline loops: CDR1 MNHEY, CDR2 SVGAGI. The V end was cut by 6 bases, the J end by 1 base, with 12 bases between. In nucleotides, the CDR3 is TGTGCCAGCAGGCCGACCGGTGGTAACTATGGCTACACCTTC. Its protein is CASRPTGGNYGYTF.

V usage is TRBV11-3 and J usage is TRBJ2-5, with D perhaps TRBD1 (6 bases). From germline, CDR1 is SGHNT and CDR2 YENEEA. V was pared by 0 bases and J by 5 bases, with 13 bases between. The CDR3 spans 15 residues. This CDR3 is CASSLDQGTPETQYF. The CDR3 bases are TGTGCCAGCAGCTTAGATCAGGGGACCCCTGAGACCCAGTACTTC.

This clone was detected once. The V gene is TRBV6-5, the J gene TRBJ1-4; a weak D match, TRBD1 (5 bases). The V gene lost 0 bases and the J gene lost 6 bases, with 11 bases spanning the gap. The CDR3 sequence is 15 residues long. CDR1 is MNHEY, CDR2 SVGAGI, per germline. CDR3 in DNA: TGTGCCAGCAGTTACTCGAGTCAGACAGATGAAAAACTGTTTTTT. Its protein product is CASSYSSQTDEKLFF.

This clone was found a few times. The V call is TRBV18, the J call TRBJ1-1; D not resolved. V was shortened by 8 bases and J by 4 bases, with 8 bases between the two germline ends. Germline CDR1 and CDR2: KGHSH and LQKENI. The CDR3 spans 11 residues. The CDR3 sequence is CASQGLTEAFF. The CDR3 nucleotides are TGTGCCAGCCAAGGTCTCACTGAAGCTTTCTTT.